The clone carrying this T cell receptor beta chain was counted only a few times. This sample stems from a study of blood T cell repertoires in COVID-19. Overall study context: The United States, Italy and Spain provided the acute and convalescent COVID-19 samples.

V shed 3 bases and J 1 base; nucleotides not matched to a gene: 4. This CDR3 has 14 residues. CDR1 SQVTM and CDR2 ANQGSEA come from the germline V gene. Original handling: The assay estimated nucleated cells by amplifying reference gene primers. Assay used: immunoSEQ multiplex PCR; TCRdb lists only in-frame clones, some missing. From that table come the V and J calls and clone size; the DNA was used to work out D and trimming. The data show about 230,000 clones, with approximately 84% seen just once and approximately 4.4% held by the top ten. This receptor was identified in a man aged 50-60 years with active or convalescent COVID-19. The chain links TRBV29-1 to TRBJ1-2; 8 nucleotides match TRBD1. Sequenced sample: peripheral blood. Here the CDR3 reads CSVDATGVNYGYTF. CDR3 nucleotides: TGCAGCGTTGACGCGACAGGGGTTAACTATGGCTACACCTTC.